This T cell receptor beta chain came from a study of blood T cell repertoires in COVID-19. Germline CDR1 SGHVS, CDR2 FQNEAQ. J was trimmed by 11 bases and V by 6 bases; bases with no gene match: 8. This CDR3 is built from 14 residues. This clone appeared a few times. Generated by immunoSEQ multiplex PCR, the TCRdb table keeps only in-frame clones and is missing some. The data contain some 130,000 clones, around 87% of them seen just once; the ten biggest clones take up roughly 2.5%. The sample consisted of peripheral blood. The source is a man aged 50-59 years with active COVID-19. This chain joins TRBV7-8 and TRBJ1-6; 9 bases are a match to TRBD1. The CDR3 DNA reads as TGTGCCAGCAGTTGGGACAGGGACTTACCACCCCTCCACTTT. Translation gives CASSWDRDLPPLHF.